This T cell receptor beta chain is from a study of cytomegalovirus exposure and HLA in healthy donors. Study findings and constraints: Some TCR beta chains (164 of them) were listed as cytomegalovirus-associated. While the bulk of TCR sequences proved rare, some public TCRs turned up in many donors.

Comment on this clone: Its antigen is not identified.

At sampling all donors were nominally healthy, likely with unrecorded immune exposures. PCR employed 60 Vbeta and 13 Jbeta primers. The method was immunoSEQ multiplex PCR; TCRdb's version includes in-frame clones alone and lacks a portion of them. This repertoire shows under 200,000 clones, about 86% found once; its top ten account for 0.31%. With 4 bases removed from V and 9 bases from J, the gap between germline ends came to 19 bases. The CDR3 spans 15 residues. Germline values: CDR1 SGHDN, CDR2 FVKESK. This chain uses TRBV14 with TRBJ2-1, with D perhaps matching TRBD1 (6 bases). Sequencing was carried out using PBMCs. The sequence was obtained from a woman under 40 in good health and CMV-seronegative. The CDR3 bases are TGTGCCAGCAGCCCGACAGGAATAGACCCGATTGAGCAGTTCTTC. Its protein product is CASSPTGIDPIEQFF.